This T cell receptor (beta chain) is drawn from a study of T cell clonality in common variable immunodeficiency (dated by TCRdb to the mid-2010s). Broad study findings and their caveats: TCRbeta clonality was higher in CVID subjects than in healthy controls (t-test p = 0.018), and the increase was most characteristic of about a third of subjects. According to the authors, finding the cause of the higher clonality in CVID would require sequencing the repertoires of T cell subpopulations. Differences among patients in the CVID cohort limited the correlations between repertoire features and clinical complications. Although equal DNA input was used, an average of about 85,000 unique sequences per sample was obtained for controls, compared with roughly 33,000 for CVID samples. Fewer TCRbeta clones were shared among CVID subjects than among healthy controls (p < 0.0001). Fewer deletions and N-nucleotide insertions were reportedly observed in CVID TCRbeta sequences, and highly modified clones with 13 or more V deletions were reportedly absent from CVID TCRbeta sequences.

CVID samples and control samples contributed equivalent amounts of genomic DNA as sequencing input. For every sample, a 60 bp segment covering the rearranged TCRbeta CDR3 region was amplified and then sequenced. The immunoSEQ assay, a bias-corrected multiplex PCR combined with high-throughput sequencing, was used for TCRbeta amplification. Per the original workflow: Every unique nucleotide sequence was considered a clone and was annotated with V, D and J genes, copy number and frequency. Sequences were labeled productive if in frame, and non-productive if out of frame or containing stop codons. Clonality was calculated from Shannon's entropy as previously described. The predicted amino acid sequences of productive clones were used to derive the mean CDR3 Kyte-Doolittle hydropathy. The R hclust function was used to hierarchically cluster scaled V gene usage with Manhattan distance and complete linkage. Clone sharing by CDR3 amino acid sequence was assessed by resampling 12 repertoires per group over 100 rounds. The repertoires were searched for 70 published EBV-specific TCRbeta sequences and some 250 published CMV-specific TCRbeta sequences. Analysis left out a couple of CVID samples that produced under 10,000 sequences, so some 45 CVID repertoires remained. TCRdb took over this immuneACCESS table, retaining in-frame rearrangements with V and J assigned. Such tables are incomplete; in checked studies, under half of the missing clones stem from an unresolved V gene, and the remainder is unexplained. The DNA was the basis for D and trimming; V, J and clone size are from that table. The sample has about 50,000 clones on record, with no singletons. Around 2% of the sample belongs to the ten largest clones.

This clone has a count of ten or more. Its antigen is not yet known. The read ends 3 residues early relative to the CDR3; the germline J gene fills the gap. Measured from the cysteine to the phenylalanine, the CDR3 is 14 residues long. The DNA has 33 bases, all within the CDR3, and is read from base 1. V gives up 1 base and J gives up 4 bases, and the segment between their germline ends measures 10 bases. From the germline V gene, CDR1 is SNHLY and CDR2 is FYNNEI. Predominantly Caucasian heritage was noted among both the CVID patients and the healthy controls. Heparinized peripheral whole blood samples of roughly 5 to 8.5 ml were obtained from each donor. Genomic DNA from adults with common variable immune deficiency (CVID) and from healthy adult controls was used to sequence TCRbeta CDR3 repertoires. A total of 22 healthy adult volunteers (about twelve female and around 10 male; age range about 20 to 75 years, mean age about 32) were included in the control group. Diluted blood was density-centrifuged over Hypaque 1077 or Ficoll-Paque to isolate peripheral blood mononuclear cells. Unsorted mononuclear cells served as the source of genomic DNA, which was extracted either by Qiagen column purification or by a centrifugation-based method.

Material for sequencing was peripheral blood mononuclear cells. Recombination connected TRBV2 to TRBJ1-2; TRBD1 is perhaps the D gene, given 5 matching bases. The clonotype originates from a person aged 18 to 70 in good health. CDR3 sequence: CASSEGLQVYGYTF. The covered CDR3 bases are TGTGCCAGCAGTGAAGGTCTACAGGTCTATGGC.